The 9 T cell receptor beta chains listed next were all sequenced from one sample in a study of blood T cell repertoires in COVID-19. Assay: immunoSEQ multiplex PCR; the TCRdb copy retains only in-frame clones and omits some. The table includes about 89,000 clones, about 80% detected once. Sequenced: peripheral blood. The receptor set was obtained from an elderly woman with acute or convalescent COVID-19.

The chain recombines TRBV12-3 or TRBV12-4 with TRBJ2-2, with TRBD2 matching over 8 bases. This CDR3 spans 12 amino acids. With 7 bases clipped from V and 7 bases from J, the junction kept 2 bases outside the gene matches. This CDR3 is CASKSGSGELFF. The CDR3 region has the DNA TGTGCCAGCAAGAGCGGGAGCGGGGAGCTGTTTTTT.

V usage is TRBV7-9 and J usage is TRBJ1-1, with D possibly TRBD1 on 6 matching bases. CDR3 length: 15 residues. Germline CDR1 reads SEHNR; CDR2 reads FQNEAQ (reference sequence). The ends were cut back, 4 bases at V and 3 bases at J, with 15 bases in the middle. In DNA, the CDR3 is TGTGCCAGCAGCTGGGCCAGGGGATGGGACACTGAAGCTTTCTTT. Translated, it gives CASSWARGWDTEAFF.

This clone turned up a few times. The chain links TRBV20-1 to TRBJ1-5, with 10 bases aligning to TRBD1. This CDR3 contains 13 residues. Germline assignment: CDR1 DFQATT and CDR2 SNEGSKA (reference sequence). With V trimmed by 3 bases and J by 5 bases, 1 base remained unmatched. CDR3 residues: CSASGTGDQPQHF. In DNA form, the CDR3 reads TGCAGTGCTAGTGGGACAGGGGATCAGCCCCAGCATTTT.

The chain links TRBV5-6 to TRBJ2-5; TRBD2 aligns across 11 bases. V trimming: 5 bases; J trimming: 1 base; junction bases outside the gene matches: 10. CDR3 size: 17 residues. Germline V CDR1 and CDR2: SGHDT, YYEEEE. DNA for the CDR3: TGTGCCAGCAGGGTGGGGCTAGCGGGGGGTCGCCAAGAGACCCAGTACTTC. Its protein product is CASRVGLAGGRQETQYF.

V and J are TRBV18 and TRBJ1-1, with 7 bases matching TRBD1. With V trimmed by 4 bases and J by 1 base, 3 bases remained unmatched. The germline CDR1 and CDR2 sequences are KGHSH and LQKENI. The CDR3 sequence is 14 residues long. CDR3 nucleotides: TGTGCCAGCTCACAGGGGGCGGGGAACACTGAAGCTTTCTTT. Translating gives CASSQGAGNTEAFF.

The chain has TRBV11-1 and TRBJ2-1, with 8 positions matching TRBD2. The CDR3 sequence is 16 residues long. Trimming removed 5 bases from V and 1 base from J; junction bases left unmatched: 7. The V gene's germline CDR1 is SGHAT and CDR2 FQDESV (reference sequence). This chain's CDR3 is CASSTQAGESYNEQFF. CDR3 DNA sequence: TGTGCCAGCAGCACCCAAGCGGGAGAATCCTACAATGAGCAGTTCTTC.

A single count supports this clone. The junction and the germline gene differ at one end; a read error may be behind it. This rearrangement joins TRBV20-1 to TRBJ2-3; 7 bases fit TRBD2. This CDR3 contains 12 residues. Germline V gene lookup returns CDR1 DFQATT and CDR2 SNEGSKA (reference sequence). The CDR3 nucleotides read TGCAGTGCTAGTCCCCAACGGGACTACGGGGTATTT. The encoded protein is CSASPQRDYGVF.

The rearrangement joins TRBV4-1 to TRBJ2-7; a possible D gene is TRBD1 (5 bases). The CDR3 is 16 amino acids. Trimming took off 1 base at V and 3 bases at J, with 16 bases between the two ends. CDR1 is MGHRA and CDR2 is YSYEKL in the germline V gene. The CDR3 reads CASSQGSQGYYYEQYF. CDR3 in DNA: TGCGCCAGCAGCCAAGGCAGTCAGGGATACTACTACGAGCAGTACTTC.

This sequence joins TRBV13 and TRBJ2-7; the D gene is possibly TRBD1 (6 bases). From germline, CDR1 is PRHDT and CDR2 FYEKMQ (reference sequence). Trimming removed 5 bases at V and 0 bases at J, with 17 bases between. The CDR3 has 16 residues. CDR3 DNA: TGTGCCAGCAGCGCGTCGACCAGGGGAAGCTCCTACGAGCAGTACTTC. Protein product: CASSASTRGSSYEQYF.